Following are 20 T cell receptor beta chains from one sample sequenced in a study of T cells expressing NK-cell markers. TCRdb processed the 5' RACE reads again and assigns one entry to each CDR3 protein, with no DNA. The sample yields some 460,000 distinct CDR3 sequences, of which the top ten take up approximately 1.4%. The sample consisted of blood T cells: a sorted CD56 or NKG2C T cell subset, CD4+ or CD8+ T cells, or bulk PBMC T cells (not recorded which). These receptors all stem from a woman in her forties or fifties in good health.

V is TRBV9 and J is TRBJ2-2. The CDR3 contains 14 residues. Germline CDR1 SGDLS, CDR2 YYNGEE. CDR3 sequence: CASSVGKVTGELFF.

The chain combines TRBV3-1 with TRBJ2-3; TCRdb indicates TRBD2, and absent DNA this call remains unverified. In germline, CDR1 is LGHDT, CDR2 YNNKEL (reference sequence). The CDR3 consists of 17 residues. The CDR3 protein is CASSRTTSGSGGDTQYF.

The chain links TRBV5-1 to TRBJ2-3; there is no DNA to check the TCRdb D call of TRBD2. The CDR3 sequence is 12 residues long. Germline-derived CDR1 and CDR2 are SGHRS and YFSETQ. This CDR3 is CASSVDRGGQYF.

The rearrangement joins TRBV7-3 to TRBJ1-4; with no DNA, the TCRdb D assignment of TRBD1 cannot be verified. The CDR3 is 16 amino acids. Germline CDR1 and CDR2: SGHTA and FQGTGA. Here the CDR3 reads CASSLQGQGRGEKLFF.

The rearrangement links TRBV6-5 to TRBJ2-5; no DNA is available, so the TRBD2 call from TCRdb remains unchecked. CDR1 and CDR2 from the germline V gene are MNHEY and SVGAGI. The CDR3 length is 18 residues. The CDR3 reads CASSPGLAGGGVQETQYF.

The chain has TRBV3-1 and TRBJ2-1. The CDR3 is 15 amino acids. Germline V lookup: CDR1 LGHDT, CDR2 YNNKEL (reference sequence). CDR3 residues: CASSSWGSSYNEQFF.

The V and J genes are TRBV27 and TRBJ2-7; TCRdb outputs TRBD1, but without DNA this stays unchecked. Looked up from germline, CDR1 is MNHEY and CDR2 is SMNVEV (reference sequence). This CDR3 has 15 amino acids. This chain's CDR3 is CASSLRPQTTYEQYF.

The V call is TRBV7-8, the J call TRBJ1-5; TCRdb's D gene call, TRBD1, goes unchecked for lack of DNA. The CDR3 spans 18 residues. Germline CDR1 and CDR2: SGHVS and FQNEAQ. This chain's CDR3 is CASSLSLWGAAKYQPQHF.

The rearrangement uses TRBV4-1 and TRBJ2-1; as DNA is missing, the TRBD2 call by TCRdb cannot be tested. Germline V CDR1 and CDR2: MGHRA, YSYEKL. This CDR3 region has 16 residues. CDR3 loop: CASSQPGLAEYNEQFF.

This chain connects TRBV24-1 to TRBJ2-5; lacking DNA, the TRBD2 call made by TCRdb goes unchecked. The CDR3 has 16 amino acids. CDR1 is KGHDR and CDR2 is SFDVKD in the germline V gene. CDR3 protein: CATSDLVRGRGETQYF.

The chain recombines TRBV2 with TRBJ2-2. Germline V gene lookup returns CDR1 SNHLY and CDR2 FYNNEI. This CDR3 spans 16 amino acids. The CDR3 region is CASSDLEAIRTGELFF. Drawing the rest from reference TRBV2 and TRBJ2-2, the complete variable domain is EPEVTQTPSHQVTQMGQEVILRCVPISNHLYFYWYRQILGQKVEFLVSFYNNEISEKSEIFDDQFSVERPDGSNFTLKIRSTKLEDSAMYFCASSDLEAIRTGELFFGEGSRLTVL.

The CDR3 region is CASRASAETQYF. The chain has TRBV6-6 and TRBJ2-5; TCRdb picks TRBD2, but there is no DNA to check that call. Germline CDR1 MNHNY, CDR2 SVGAGI (reference sequence). CDR3 length: 12 residues.

The chain links TRBV28 to TRBJ1-1. The CDR3 is 14 residues long. CDR1 MDHEN and CDR2 SYDVKM come from the germline V gene. The CDR3 region is CASSLVSGGSDAFF. Using reference TRBV28 and TRBJ1-1 for the parts outside the CDR3, the full variable domain is DVKVTQSSRYLVKRTGEKVFLECVQDMDHENMFWYRQDPGLGLRLIYFSYDVKMKEKGDIPEGYSVSREKKERFSLILESASTNQTSMYLCASSLVSGGSDAFFGQGTRLTVV.

The chain joins TRBV6-6 to TRBJ2-3; with no DNA, the TCRdb D assignment of TRBD2 cannot be verified. Germline loops: CDR1 MNHNY, CDR2 SVGAGI (reference sequence). The length of the CDR3 is 15 residues. CDR3: CASSYDGLFTDTQYF.

CDR3 protein: CASSPSLLGEQYF. The chain recombines TRBV6-2 or TRBV6-3 with TRBJ2-7; TCRdb's assignment of TRBD2 cannot be checked, as there is no DNA. The germline V gene encodes CDR1 MNHEY and CDR2 SVGEGT. The CDR3 sequence is 13 residues long.

This chain joins TRBV6-5 and TRBJ2-2; the D call from TCRdb, TRBD1, cannot be confirmed without DNA. The germline gives CDR1 MNHEY, CDR2 SVGAGI. The CDR3 runs 17 residues. The CDR3 loop reads CASSHRTRGLDTGELFF.

J is TRBJ2-3 and V is TRBV20-1; the D call of TRBD2 rests on TCRdb alone, since no DNA is present to check it. Germline V gives CDR1 DFQATT, CDR2 SNEGSKA (reference sequence). The CDR3 runs to 15 residues. CDR3 region: CSASFQAVSTDTQYF.

This rearrangement joins TRBV7-2 to TRBJ2-3; the TCRdb D gene call, TRBD1, has no DNA to confirm it. This CDR3 has 15 amino acids. The germline V gene has CDR1 SGHTA and CDR2 FQGNSA. The CDR3 sequence is CASSLVPQGTDTQYF. Full variable domain (remainder filled in from reference TRBV7-2 and TRBJ2-3): GAGVSQSPSNKVTEKGKDVELRCDPISGHTALYWYRQSLGQGLEFLIYFQGNSAPDKSGLPSDRFSAERTGGSVSTLTIQRTQQEDSAVYLCASSLVPQGTDTQYFGPGTRLTVL.

The rearrangement links TRBV3-1 to TRBJ1-4; TCRdb's D call, TRBD1, is unchecked because there is no DNA. Germline values: CDR1 LGHDT, CDR2 YNNKEL (reference sequence). CDR3 length: 14 amino acids. CDR3 sequence reads: CASSPGQTNEKLFF.

J is TRBJ1-1 and V is TRBV5-1; TCRdb's D call, TRBD1, is unchecked because there is no DNA. This CDR3 is built from 15 residues. Germline V gene data show CDR1 as SGHRS and CDR2 as YFSETQ. The CDR3 loop reads CASSALGTGLTEAFF.